Listed below are T cell receptor beta chains from one sample, sequenced in a study of cytomegalovirus exposure and HLA in healthy donors. Assay used: immunoSEQ multiplex PCR; TCRdb lists only in-frame clones, some missing. The data hold tens of thousands of clones, with 10% observed a single time. What was sequenced was PBMCs. The receptors were sampled from a man in his sixties in good health and CMV-seropositive. The CDR3 runs from the conserved cysteine through the conserved F or W. Each record gives: D gene, V gene, clone size, J gene, CDR3 DNA, CDR3 protein. A D gene is named only where the DNA matches it firmly. The size entry is marked missing in some rows and otherwise reads once, few, many or a size class.

>NA|TRBV12-1|NA|TRBJ1-5
TGTGCCAGCACGGGACAAAGGGTTGGGAGCAATCAGCCCCAGCATTTT
CASTGQRVGSNQPQHF
>NA|TRBV15|NA|TRBJ2-1
TGTGCCACCAGCAGATCCATTGACAGGCAGAATGAGCAGTTCTTC
CATSRSIDRQNEQFF
>NA|TRBV19|NA|TRBJ2-1
TGTGCCAGTAGTATCCCAGCGTCTAGGTCGGATGAGCAGTTCTTC
CASSIPASRSDEQFF
>NA|TRBV9|few|TRBJ1-4
TGTGCCAGCAGCCCCAGCGGGGCCCTGAATGAAAAACTGTTTTTT
CASSPSGALNEKLFF
>NA|TRBV28|few|TRBJ2-1
TGTGCCAGCAGCCCGTCTTTCACAGATGAGCAGTTCTTC
CASSPSFTDEQFF
>NA|TRBV10-3|NA|TRBJ2-3
TGTGCCATCAGTGGGGGGGGCGGAGCAGATACGCAGTATTTT
CAISGGGGADTQYF
>NA|TRBV2|few|TRBJ1-1
TGTGCCAGCCGAGGGAACACTGAAGCTTTCTTT
CASRGNTEAFF
>NA|TRBV10-3|NA|TRBJ2-1
TGTGCCATCAGTGAGTCGGGGGGGCCCGGTTACAATGAGCAGTTCTTC
CAISESGGPGYNEQFF
>TRBD2|TRBV7-7|NA|TRBJ2-1
TGTGCTAGCAGCTCTAGAGCGGGGACGACTTCCAATGAGCAGTTCTTC
CASSSRAGTTSNEQFF
>NA|TRBV11-3|few|TRBJ2-7
TGTGCCAGCAGCTTAGGACAGAGCTCCTACGAGCAGTACTTC
CASSLGQSSYEQYF
>TRBD1|TRBV7-9|few|TRBJ1-6
TGTGCCAGCAGCACCCCTCCAGGGGGCGCGGAAAATTCACCCCTCCACTTT
CASSTPPGGAENSPLHF
>TRBD1|TRBV20-1|few|TRBJ1-2
TGCAGTGCGAACAGGGGCGGCTACACCTTC
CSANRGGYTF
>NA|TRBV29-1|few|TRBJ2-7
TGCAGCGTTGTTCTCTCCTACGAGCAGTACTTC
CSVVLSYEQYF
>TRBD1|TRBV25-1|few|TRBJ2-5
TGTGCCGGCAGTGACAGGGGTACGGAGACCCAGTACTTC
CAGSDRGTETQYF
>NA|TRBV29-1|NA|TRBJ1-1
TGCAGCGTTGGTAAAGGGGCCACTGAAGCTTTCTTT
CSVGKGATEAFF
>NA|TRBV27|few|TRBJ1-3
TGTGCCAGCAGCCCCCTCTCTGGAAACACCATATATTTT
CASSPLSGNTIYF
>NA|TRBV5-1|few|TRBJ1-1
TGCGCCAGCAGCTTGGGTGGACAGTTGAACACTGAAGCTTTCTTT
CASSLGGQLNTEAFF
>NA|TRBV7-2|few|TRBJ2-3
TGTGCCAGCAGCTCGATCGGGGTCGGGAACGCAGATACGCAGTATTTT
CASSSIGVGNADTQYF
>NA|TRBV6-1|NA|TRBJ1-3
TGTGCCAGCAGTGAAGCGCTTGCGAGCTCTGGAAACACCATATATTTT
CASSEALASSGNTIYF
>NA|TRBV5-6|NA|TRBJ2-5
TGTGCCAGCAGATTACAAGAGACCCAGTACTTC
CASRLQETQYF
>TRBD1|TRBV6-1|few|TRBJ1-2
TGTGCCAGCGGGACCGGACAGGCGGTCTATGGCTACACCTTC
CASGTGQAVYGYTF
>NA|TRBV6-1|NA|TRBJ1-5
TGTGCCAGCAACCCGGCGGGGGGCCATCAGCCCCAGCATTTT
CASNPAGGHQPQHF
>NA|TRBV6-5|NA|TRBJ2-1
TGTGCCAGCAGTCGATCCGGGACTCTCAATGAGCAGTTCTTC
CASSRSGTLNEQFF
>NA|TRBV25-1|NA|TRBJ2-5
TGTGCCAGCAGCCCAATGGGGCAGCAAGAGACCCAGTACTTC
CASSPMGQQETQYF
>NA|TRBV6-1|NA|TRBJ1-5
TGTGCCAGCAGTGAAGCGAAGGCGGGGCTCCCCCCCAATCAGCCCCAGCATTTT
CASSEAKAGLPPNQPQHF
>NA|TRBV6-5|few|TRBJ2-5
TGTGCCAGCAGTTACTCGAGGTACCGAGAGACCCAGTACTTC
CASSYSRYRETQYF
>NA|TRBV11-1|NA|TRBJ1-1
TGTGCCAGCAGCTTTACAGGGATAAACACTGAAGCTTTCTTT
CASSFTGINTEAFF
>NA|TRBV18|NA|TRBJ1-1
TGTGCCAGCTCACCAGAGTCGGGCACTGAAGCTTTCTTT
CASSPESGTEAFF
>TRBD1|TRBV30|few|TRBJ2-5
TGTGCCTGGAGAGGCACAACACGACAGGGTAAGACCTACGAGCAGCACTTC
CAWRGTTRQGKTYEQHF
>TRBD1|TRBV5-4|NA|TRBJ1-1
TGTGCCAGCAGCTTGAATCGACAGGGCGGGATGAACACTGAAGCTTTCTTT
CASSLNRQGGMNTEAFF
>NA|TRBV5-1|NA|TRBJ1-2
TGCGCCAGCAGCCCGTCGACAGGAGACTATGGCTACACCTTC
CASSPSTGDYGYTF
>TRBD1|TRBV5-4|few|TRBJ2-1
TGTGCCAGCAGCTTGGTAGACAGGGACAATGAGCAGTTCTTC
CASSLVDRDNEQFF
>NA|TRBV10-3|NA|TRBJ2-1
TGTGCCATCAGTGAGTCTGGAGGGGCTTACAATGAGCAGTTCTTC
CAISESGGAYNEQFF
>NA|TRBV7-3|few|TRBJ2-3
TGTGCCAGCAGCCCCACTAGCACAGATACGCAGTATTTT
CASSPTSTDTQYF
>NA|TRBV4-1|NA|TRBJ1-4
TGCGCCAGCAGCCCCCCCTCAAGGGGCGCCCTTGAAAAACTGTTTTTT
CASSPPSRGALEKLFF
>NA|TRBV27|NA|TRBJ2-7
TGTGCCAGCAGTTTATTTCTCGGGGAGCAGTACTTC
CASSLFLGEQYF
>NA|TRBV9|few|TRBJ1-1
TGTGCCAGCAGCGTAGGTGTCGGAGACACTGAAGCTTTCTTT
CASSVGVGDTEAFF
>TRBD1|TRBV4-2|NA|TRBJ2-7
TGTGCCAGCAGCCAAGACGGACAGGGGGCGCGAACCCTGATCTACGAGCAGTACTTC
CASSQDGQGARTLIYEQYF
>TRBD1|TRBV19|few|TRBJ1-2
TGTGCCAGTAGTATAGGTTCTCAGGGGGGCTATGGCTACACCTTC
CASSIGSQGGYGYTF
>TRBD1|TRBV30|few|TRBJ2-5
TGTGCCTGGAGGACCTCCGGGACAGGGGGAAAAGAGACCCAGTACTTC
CAWRTSGTGGKETQYF
>NA|TRBV9|few|TRBJ2-1
TGTGCCAGCAGCGGAGGCTCCTACAATGAGCAGTTCTTC
CASSGGSYNEQFF
>NA|TRBV30|few|TRBJ1-6
TGTGCCTGGACCGACGGGCAGGGACTTTCACCCCTCCACTTT
CAWTDGQGLSPLHF